One sample yielded the 25 T cell receptor beta chains listed below, sequenced in a study of cytomegalovirus exposure and HLA in healthy donors. Using immunoSEQ multiplex PCR, the repertoire was profiled, and TCRdb retains in-frame clones only, with some absent. Here the sample spans about 270,000 clones, about 86% being singletons. The specimen sequenced was PBMCs. The receptors were sampled from a woman aged 18-29 years in good health and CMV-seronegative.

The chain carries TRBV9 and TRBJ1-1; D unclear. The ends were cut back, 1 base at V and 1 base at J, with 5 bases in the middle. Looked up from germline, CDR1 is SGDLS and CDR2 is YYNGEE. The CDR3 length is 13 residues. CDR3 in amino acids: CASSVSGNTEAFF. CDR3 in DNA: TGTGCCAGCAGCGTATCCGGGAACACTGAAGCTTTCTTT.

In its sample, this clone was seen a few times. The chain carries TRBV9 and TRBJ2-5, with 10 bases that match TRBD2. CDR3 length: 16 amino acids. With 0 bases clipped from V and 3 bases from J, the junction kept 5 bases outside the gene matches. CDR1 is SGDLS, CDR2 YYNGEE, per germline. CDR3 region: CASSVGASGREETQYF. CDR3 DNA: TGTGCCAGCAGCGTAGGGGCTAGCGGGAGAGAAGAGACCCAGTACTTC.

In nucleotides, the CDR3 is TGTGCCAGCAGCAAAAAATGGGCACGGAGCAATCAGCCCCAGCATTTT. Translation: CASSKKWARSNQPQHF. The rearrangement joins TRBV21-1 to TRBJ1-5; TRBD1, as called in the table, went unchecked against the DNA. TRBV21-1 is described as a pseudogene. CDR3 size: 16 residues.

The chain couples TRBV6-5 to TRBJ2-7, with 11 bases that match TRBD2. V dropped 2 bases and J dropped 7; count of bases not matched to a gene: 10. This CDR3 is 16 amino acids long. The V gene's germline CDR1 is MNHEY and CDR2 SVGAGI. CDR3 sequence reads: CASSYHISGGAGEQYF. CDR3 DNA: TGTGCCAGCAGTTACCATATTAGCGGGGGGGCCGGTGAGCAGTACTTC.

The chain combines TRBV4-1 with TRBJ2-1; TRBD2 agrees at 11 bases. The CDR3 totals 16 residues. Germline lookup yields CDR1 MGHRA and CDR2 YSYEKL. V lost 1 base, J lost 10 bases, and 9 bases stayed unmatched. The CDR3 sequence: CASSQGSSGGAREQFF. Here the CDR3 DNA reads TGCGCCAGCAGCCAAGGTAGTAGCGGGGGGGCTAGGGAGCAGTTCTTC.

The chain has TRBV5-1 and TRBJ1-1; TRBD1 aligns across 8 bases. The CDR3 runs to 16 residues. V was clipped by 4 bases and J by 0 bases; unmatched bases: 8. CDR1 SGHRS and CDR2 YFSETQ come from the germline V gene. The DNA of the CDR3 is TGCGCCAGCAGCCCTAACAGGGGGTTCATGAACACTGAAGCTTTCTTT. This translates into CASSPNRGFMNTEAFF.

The rearrangement joins TRBV27 to TRBJ2-6; D is ambiguous. Trimming took off 1 base at V and 0 bases at J, with 7 bases between the two ends. Germline CDR1 and CDR2: MNHEY and SMNVEV (reference sequence). The CDR3 runs 16 residues. In DNA, the CDR3 is TGTGCCAGCAGTTTATTATGGAGCTCTGGGGCCAACGTCCTGACTTTC. This translates into CASSLLWSSGANVLTF.

V usage is TRBV28 and J usage is TRBJ2-1, with TRBD2 matching 8 bases. This CDR3 spans 17 amino acids. Germline lookup yields CDR1 MDHEN and CDR2 SYDVKM. V shed 4 bases, J shed 3 bases, and the junction held 11 bases outside the gene matches. The CDR3 bases are TGTGCCAGCAGTTCCTCAGTGGCGGGGGGCGGCTACAATGAGCAGTTCTTC. Protein product: CASSSSVAGGGYNEQFF.

A remark on this clone: Different DNA sequences within this sample yield the same CDR3. This rearrangement joins TRBV9 to TRBJ2-5, with 8 bases matching TRBD2. CDR3 length: 15 residues. Germline lookup yields CDR1 SGDLS and CDR2 YYNGEE. With V trimmed by 2 bases and J by 1 base, 4 bases remained unmatched. This CDR3 reads CASSVAGGTQETQYF. The DNA for the CDR3 is TGTGCCAGCAGCGTGGCGGGGGGAACCCAAGAGACCCAGTACTTC.

This rearrangement joins TRBV11-1 to TRBJ1-2; no reliable D call. The germline V and J ends were trimmed by 4 bases and 5 bases, with 8 bases remaining between them. The CDR3 is 12 amino acids. The germline V gene has CDR1 SGHAT and CDR2 FQDESV (reference sequence). CDR3 amino acids: CASSSSGYGYTF. The CDR3, as DNA: TGTGCCAGCAGCTCCTCGGGGTATGGCTACACCTTC. Using reference TRBV11-1 and TRBJ1-2 for the parts outside the CDR3, the full variable domain is EAEVAQSPRYKITEKSQAVAFWCDPISGHATLYWYRQILGQGPELLVQFQDESVVDDSQLPKDRFSAERLKGVDSTLKIQPAELGDSAMYLCASSSSGYGYTFGSGTRLTVV.

The chain employs TRBV30 and TRBJ2-7; TRBD2 agrees at 8 bases. The CDR3 runs 15 residues. Germline loops: CDR1 GTSNPN, CDR2 SVGIG (reference sequence). V gave up 4 bases and J gave up 2 bases; unmatched junction bases: 10. The CDR3 nucleotides read TGTGCCTGGACCATTAGCGGGGTCATCCCCTACGAGCAGTACTTC. It encodes CAWTISGVIPYEQYF. Drawing the rest from reference TRBV30 and TRBJ2-7, the complete variable domain is SQTIHQWPATLVQPVGSPLSLECTVEGTSNPNLYWYRQAAGRGLQLLFYSVGIGQISSEVPQNLSASRPQDRQFILSSKKLLLSDSGFYLCAWTISGVIPYEQYFGPGTRLTVT.

The chain has TRBV27 and TRBJ1-2, with 8 bases fitting TRBD1. Trimming removed 7 bases from V and 5 bases from J; junction bases left unmatched: 12. The CDR3 length is 15 residues. The germline V gene has CDR1 MNHEY and CDR2 SMNVEV (reference sequence). CDR3 DNA sequence: TGTGCCAGCACTCTAAGGCGGACAGGGATGTATGGCTACACCTTC. It yields the protein CASTLRRTGMYGYTF.

This chain uses TRBV7-8 with TRBJ2-5; perhaps TRBD2 as D (6 bases). Germline V gene data show CDR1 as SGHVS and CDR2 as FQNEAQ. This CDR3 is 15 amino acids long. V was clipped by 1 base and J by 0 bases, with 9 bases between them. This CDR3 is CASSLVGGHQETQYF. Written as DNA, the CDR3 is TGTGCCAGCAGCTTAGTGGGGGGACACCAAGAGACCCAGTACTTC.

The chain carries TRBV5-1 and TRBJ2-5, with a possible D match to TRBD2 (6 bases). The V gene's germline CDR1 is SGHRS and CDR2 YFSETQ. The V and J ends lost 3 bases and 2 bases respectively, with 14 bases between them. CDR3 length: 15 residues. The CDR3 reads CASSYQAGGQETQYF. The CDR3 DNA reads as TGCGCCAGCAGCTATCAAGCGGGCGGTCAAGAGACCCAGTACTTC.

The CDR3 DNA is TGCGCCAGCAGCCAAAGCTCGCGAGGACAGGAACTGTTTTTT. It encodes CASSQSSRGQELFF. This sequence joins TRBV4-3 and TRBJ1-4; 7 nucleotides align to TRBD1. The CDR3 is 14 residues long. Trimming took 2 bases from V and 12 from J; bases not matched to a gene: 9. CDR1 is LGHNA, CDR2 YSLEER, per germline.

Here the CDR3 reads CASSYSGRPYNSPLHF. CDR3 DNA: TGTGCCAGCAGTTACTCGGGCCGACCCTATAATTCACCCCTCCACTTT. The chain couples TRBV6-5 to TRBJ1-6, with no clear D. Germline-derived CDR1 and CDR2 are MNHEY and SVGAGI. CDR3 length: 16 amino acids. Trimming removed 0 bases at V and 2 bases at J, with 8 bases between.

The J gene is TRBJ2-7, the V gene TRBV11-3; 8 bases map to TRBD2. Unmatched junction bases numbered 6, after V lost 5 bases and J lost 3 bases. The CDR3 is 14 residues long. The V gene's germline CDR1 is SGHNT and CDR2 YENEEA. The CDR3 is CASSPSGGLYEQYF. The CDR3 DNA follows: TGTGCCAGCAGCCCCAGCGGGGGCCTCTACGAGCAGTACTTC. Together with reference TRBV11-3 and TRBJ2-7, the CDR3 gives the full variable domain: EAGVVQSPRYKIIEKKQPVAFWCNPISGHNTLYWYLQNLGQGPELLIRYENEEAVDDSQLPKDRFSAERLKGVDSTLKIQPAELGDSAVYLCASSPSGGLYEQYFGPGTRLTVT.

This clone was seen a single time. J is TRBJ2-7 and V is TRBV10-2, with 8 nucleotides matching TRBD1. In germline, CDR1 is WSHSY, CDR2 SAAADI. V shed 4 bases and J 2 bases; nucleotides not matched to a gene: 4. CDR3 length: 14 residues. The DNA for the CDR3 is TGCGCCAGCAGTGGACAGGGGCCCCCCTACGAGCAGTACTTC. Residues: CASSGQGPPYEQYF.

The chain carries TRBV10-1 and TRBJ2-7, with TRBD1 matching 9 bases. Germline CDR1 is WNHNN and CDR2 is SYGVQD (reference sequence). V shed 2 bases, J shed 6 bases, and the junction held 8 bases outside the gene matches. The CDR3 runs 15 residues. CDR3: CASSEGGQGFGEQYF. The CDR3 DNA reads as TGCGCCAGCAGTGAGGGGGGACAGGGTTTCGGCGAGCAGTACTTC.

The chain carries TRBV28 and TRBJ1-2; possibly TRBD1 for D (6 bases). Trimming took off 6 bases at V and 3 bases at J, with 14 bases between the two ends. Germline CDR1 MDHEN, CDR2 SYDVKM. This CDR3 has 14 amino acids. CDR3 nucleotide sequence: TGTGCCAGCAGCACCCAGACAGGATACTATGGCTACACCTTC. Translation gives CASSTQTGYYGYTF.

This chain links TRBV2 with TRBJ2-2; 8 positions agree with TRBD2. Germline CDR1 SNHLY, CDR2 FYNNEI. V was clipped by 8 bases and J by 0 bases; unmatched bases: 2. CDR3 length equals 14 residues. The CDR3 protein is CASRRGANTGELFF. The CDR3 region has the DNA TGTGCCAGCCGGCGGGGGGCGAACACCGGGGAGCTGTTTTTT.

The J gene is TRBJ1-5, the V gene TRBV7-9; no clear D gene. CDR1 and CDR2 (germline): SEHNR, FQNEAQ (reference sequence). The CDR3 consists of 14 residues. V lost 5 bases, J lost 4 bases, and 12 bases lay in between. The CDR3 sequence: CASSAIYPNQPQHF. Here the CDR3 DNA reads TGTGCCAGCAGCGCTATCTATCCAAATCAGCCCCAGCATTTT.

The chain uses TRBV10-3 and TRBJ2-2; D might be TRBD2 (6 bases). Germline-derived CDR1 and CDR2 are ENHRY and SYGVKD. The CDR3 length is 13 residues. Trimming took 7 bases from V and 4 from J, leaving 10 bases between them. CDR3 nucleotide sequence: TGTGCCATCAACGACGGGAGCACCGGGGAGCTGTTTTTT. The encoded protein is CAINDGSTGELFF.

This clone was seen only once. The V and J genes are TRBV5-1 and TRBJ1-4; TRBD1 might be the D (6 bases). Germline CDR1 is SGHRS and CDR2 is YFSETQ. The CDR3 is 14 residues long. The germline V and J ends were trimmed by 4 bases and 8 bases, with 15 bases remaining between them. The CDR3 DNA reads TGCGCCAGCAGCCCGACAGGATTAGAGGAAAAACTGTTTTTT. Its protein product is CASSPTGLEEKLFF.

This clone was observed once. The chain combines TRBV25-1 with TRBJ2-1; D is perhaps TRBD2 (5 bases). The CDR3 is made up of 15 amino acids. Germline assignment: CDR1 MGHDK and CDR2 SYGVNS. V gave up 4 bases and J gave up 4 bases, with 14 bases separating them. The CDR3 loop is CASSADWRSYNEQFF. The CDR3 coding sequence is TGTGCCAGCAGTGCGGACTGGAGATCATACAATGAGCAGTTCTTC.